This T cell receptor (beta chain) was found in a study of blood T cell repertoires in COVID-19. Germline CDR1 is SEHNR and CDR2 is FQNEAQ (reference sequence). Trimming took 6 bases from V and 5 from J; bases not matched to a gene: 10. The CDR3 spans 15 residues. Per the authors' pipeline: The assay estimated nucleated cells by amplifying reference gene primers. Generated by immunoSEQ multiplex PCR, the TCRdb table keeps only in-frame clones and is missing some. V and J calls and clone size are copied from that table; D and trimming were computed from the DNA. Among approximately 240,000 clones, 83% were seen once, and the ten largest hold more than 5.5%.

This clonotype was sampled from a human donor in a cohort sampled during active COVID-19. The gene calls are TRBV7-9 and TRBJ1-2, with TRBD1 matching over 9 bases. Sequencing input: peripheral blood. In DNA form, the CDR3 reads TGTGCCAGCAGACGAACATCCGGGACAGGGTATGGCTACACCTTC. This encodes CASRRTSGTGYGYTF.